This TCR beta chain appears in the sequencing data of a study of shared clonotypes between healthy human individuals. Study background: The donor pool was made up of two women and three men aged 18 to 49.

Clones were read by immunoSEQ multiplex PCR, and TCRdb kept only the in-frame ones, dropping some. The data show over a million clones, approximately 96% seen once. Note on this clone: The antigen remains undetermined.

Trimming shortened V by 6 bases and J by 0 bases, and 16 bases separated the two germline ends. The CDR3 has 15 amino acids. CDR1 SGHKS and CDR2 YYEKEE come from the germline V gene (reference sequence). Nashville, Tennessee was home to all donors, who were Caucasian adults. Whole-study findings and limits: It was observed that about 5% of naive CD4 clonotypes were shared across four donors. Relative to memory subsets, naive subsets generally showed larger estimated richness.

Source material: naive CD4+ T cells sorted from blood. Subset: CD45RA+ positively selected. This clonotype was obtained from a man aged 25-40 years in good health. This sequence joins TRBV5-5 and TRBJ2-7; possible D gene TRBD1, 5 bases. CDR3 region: CASTLDRYSSYEQYF. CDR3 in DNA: TGTGCCAGCACCCTAGACAGATACAGCTCCTACGAGCAGTACTTC. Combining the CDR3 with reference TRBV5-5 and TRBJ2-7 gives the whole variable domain DAGVTQSPTHLIKTRGQQVTLRCSPISGHKSVSWYQQVLGQGPQFIFQYYEKEERGRGNFPDRFSARQFPNYSSELNVNALLLGDSALYLCASTLDRYSSYEQYFGPGTRLTVT.